These T cell receptor beta chains were read from a single sample in a study of OX40 agonist ivuxolimab in advanced cancers. The method was immunoSEQ multiplex PCR; TCRdb's version includes in-frame clones alone and lacks a portion of them. The sample lists roughly 53,000 clones; about 81% were seen once. The source was CD4+ or CD8+ T cells sorted from blood, collected in a trial of the OX40 agonist ivuxolimab. Receptor source: an adult with an advanced solid tumor such as melanoma, head and neck, liver or kidney cancer. The CDR3 runs from the conserved cysteine through the conserved F or W. The order of the fields is V gene, clone size, J gene, D gene, CDR3 protein, CDR3 DNA. D genes are given only for firm matches. The size field is filled for only some rows; it gives once, few, many or a size class.

v_call: TRBV30; clone_size: once; j_call: TRBJ2-3; d_call: NA; cdr3_aa: CAWSALADTQYF; cdr3_nt: TGTGCCTGGAGCGCCCTAGCAGATACGCAGTATTTT
v_call: TRBV7-7; clone_size: NA; j_call: TRBJ2-1; d_call: TRBD2; cdr3_aa: CASSPPGLAGVLYNEQFF; cdr3_nt: TGTGCCAGCAGCCCTCCGGGACTAGCGGGAGTTCTTTACAATGAGCAGTTCTTC
v_call: TRBV9; clone_size: NA; j_call: TRBJ1-5; d_call: NA; cdr3_aa: CASSVEDTRPQHF; cdr3_nt: TGTGCCAGCAGCGTAGAGGACACCAGGCCCCAGCATTTT
v_call: TRBV5-4; clone_size: NA; j_call: TRBJ1-5; d_call: NA; cdr3_aa: CASSSGRDLPQHF; cdr3_nt: TGTGCCAGCAGCTCAGGACGTGATTTGCCCCAGCATTTT
v_call: TRBV5-1; clone_size: NA; j_call: TRBJ2-7; d_call: NA; cdr3_aa: CASSRTRGGLAYEQYF; cdr3_nt: TGCGCCAGCAGCCGAACCCGGGGAGGATTGGCCTACGAGCAGTACTTC
v_call: TRBV10-2; clone_size: NA; j_call: TRBJ2-1; d_call: TRBD1; cdr3_aa: CASRSLPGQEVAELSYNEQFF; cdr3_nt: TGCGCCAGCAGGTCCCTCCCGGGACAGGAGGTGGCGGAACTCTCCTACAATGAGCAGTTCTTC
v_call: TRBV19; clone_size: few; j_call: TRBJ2-1; d_call: NA; cdr3_aa: CASSMRGPITNNEQFF; cdr3_nt: TGTGCCAGTAGTATGCGGGGCCCTATAACCAACAATGAGCAGTTCTTC
v_call: TRBV5-6; clone_size: few; j_call: TRBJ1-5; d_call: NA; cdr3_aa: CASSSAGRGDQPQHF; cdr3_nt: TGTGCCAGCAGCTCCGCGGGGCGGGGCGATCAGCCCCAGCATTTT
v_call: TRBV6-5; clone_size: NA; j_call: TRBJ2-3; d_call: NA; cdr3_aa: CASSYGGSTDTQYF; cdr3_nt: TGTGCCAGCAGTTACGGCGGCAGCACAGATACGCAGTATTTT
v_call: TRBV7-9; clone_size: NA; j_call: TRBJ2-7; d_call: TRBD1; cdr3_aa: CASAKGTGSYEQYF; cdr3_nt: TGTGCCAGCGCCAAAGGGACAGGATCCTACGAGCAGTACTTC
v_call: TRBV28; clone_size: NA; j_call: TRBJ1-5; d_call: NA; cdr3_aa: CASSGQSNQPQHF; cdr3_nt: TGTGCCAGCAGTGGGCAGAGCAATCAGCCCCAGCATTTT
v_call: TRBV11-3; clone_size: NA; j_call: TRBJ1-2; d_call: NA; cdr3_aa: CASSFPSTSNYGYTF; cdr3_nt: TGTGCCAGCAGCTTCCCATCGACATCTAACTATGGCTACACCTTC
v_call: TRBV7-2; clone_size: NA; j_call: TRBJ2-7; d_call: NA; cdr3_aa: CASSLEIANEQYF; cdr3_nt: TGTGCCAGCAGCTTAGAGATAGCGAACGAGCAGTACTTC
v_call: TRBV28; clone_size: NA; j_call: TRBJ2-7; d_call: TRBD1; cdr3_aa: CASSSYATGGSYEQYF; cdr3_nt: TGTGCCAGCAGTTCATACGCGACAGGGGGCTCCTACGAGCAGTACTTC
v_call: TRBV7-2; clone_size: NA; j_call: TRBJ2-7; d_call: TRBD2; cdr3_aa: CASNRSGRDYEQYF; cdr3_nt: TGTGCCAGCAACCGAAGCGGGAGGGACTACGAGCAGTACTTC
v_call: TRBV4-1; clone_size: NA; j_call: TRBJ2-5; d_call: NA; cdr3_aa: CASSQQWGETQYF; cdr3_nt: TGCGCCAGCAGCCAGCAGTGGGGAGAGACCCAGTACTTC
v_call: TRBV7-2; clone_size: NA; j_call: TRBJ1-3; d_call: NA; cdr3_aa: CASSQTSGLSGNTIYF; cdr3_nt: TGTGCCAGCAGCCAAACTAGTGGCCTCTCTGGAAACACCATATATTTT
v_call: TRBV9; clone_size: NA; j_call: TRBJ2-3; d_call: TRBD2; cdr3_aa: CASSVVSGQAGAQYF; cdr3_nt: TGTGCCAGCAGCGTAGTCTCTGGGCAAGCGGGGGCGCAGTATTTT
v_call: TRBV7-2; clone_size: NA; j_call: TRBJ2-5; d_call: NA; cdr3_aa: CASRSRGGREETQYF; cdr3_nt: TGTGCCAGCAGGTCGAGGGGGGGCCGGGAAGAGACCCAGTACTTC
v_call: TRBV11-2; clone_size: NA; j_call: TRBJ2-3; d_call: TRBD2; cdr3_aa: CASSSGLDPVTDTQYF; cdr3_nt: TGTGCCAGCAGCTCGGGACTAGATCCGGTCACAGATACGCAGTATTTT
v_call: TRBV27; clone_size: once; j_call: TRBJ2-4; d_call: NA; cdr3_aa: CASSLVWLGGAKNIQYF; cdr3_nt: TGTGCCAGCAGTTTAGTGTGGCTGGGTGGGGCCAAAAACATTCAGTACTTC
v_call: TRBV5-4; clone_size: NA; j_call: TRBJ1-1; d_call: NA; cdr3_aa: CASSFGGENTEAFF; cdr3_nt: TGTGCCAGCAGCTTTGGGGGGGAGAACACTGAAGCTTTCTTT
v_call: TRBV4-2; clone_size: few; j_call: TRBJ2-2; d_call: TRBD1; cdr3_aa: CASTETGTGDTGELFF; cdr3_nt: TGTGCCAGCACCGAGACCGGGACAGGGGACACCGGGGAGCTGTTTTTT
v_call: TRBV7-3; clone_size: NA; j_call: TRBJ1-1; d_call: TRBD1; cdr3_aa: CASSPRQGRAFF; cdr3_nt: TGTGCCAGCAGCCCTAGACAGGGGAGAGCTTTCTTT
v_call: TRBV9; clone_size: NA; j_call: TRBJ2-2; d_call: NA; cdr3_aa: CASSPSWVTGELFF; cdr3_nt: TGTGCCAGCAGCCCATCTTGGGTCACCGGGGAGCTGTTTTTT
v_call: TRBV5-8; clone_size: NA; j_call: TRBJ2-3; d_call: NA; cdr3_aa: CASSSKGRVADTQYF; cdr3_nt: TGTGCCAGCAGCTCCAAGGGCAGGGTAGCAGATACGCAGTATTTT
v_call: TRBV2; clone_size: NA; j_call: TRBJ2-7; d_call: TRBD1; cdr3_aa: CASSEAGMGQGAREQYF; cdr3_nt: TGTGCCAGCAGTGAAGCCGGGATGGGCCAGGGGGCTCGCGAGCAGTACTTC